These T cell receptor beta chains were read from a single sample in a study of T cells after yellow fever vaccination. TCRdb recomputed calls from the 5' RACE reads with MiXCR, one row per CDR3 protein. The sample lists some 220,000 distinct CDR3 sequences; more than 3% were seen once. This specimen consisted of CD4+ T cells sorted from PBMCs, obtained 10 days after the yellow fever booster vaccination. Source of these receptors: a man younger than 35 who received the YFV17D yellow fever vaccine. Both conserved end residues are part of each CDR3.

v_call cdr3_aa
TRBV5-1 CASSLQGSEETQYF
TRBV12-3/TRBV12-4 CASSPGQIIYSNQPQHF
TRBV11-1 CASRPTGRVMNTEAFF
TRBV30 CAWSALGNQPQHF
TRBV14 CASSQAYGRSRATNEKLFF
TRBV20-1 CSASRSEISSYNEQFF
TRBV7-9 CASSPVGQDYTGELFF
TRBV20-1 CSAPQRGGNSYNEQFF
TRBV7-2 CASSFSPGAYEQYF
TRBV28 CASSLSGMASTDTQYF
TRBV7-6 CASSLYSGTGGNEQYF
TRBV18 CASSPPPSGGARTGELFF
TRBV7-2 CASSLGGAVTEAFF